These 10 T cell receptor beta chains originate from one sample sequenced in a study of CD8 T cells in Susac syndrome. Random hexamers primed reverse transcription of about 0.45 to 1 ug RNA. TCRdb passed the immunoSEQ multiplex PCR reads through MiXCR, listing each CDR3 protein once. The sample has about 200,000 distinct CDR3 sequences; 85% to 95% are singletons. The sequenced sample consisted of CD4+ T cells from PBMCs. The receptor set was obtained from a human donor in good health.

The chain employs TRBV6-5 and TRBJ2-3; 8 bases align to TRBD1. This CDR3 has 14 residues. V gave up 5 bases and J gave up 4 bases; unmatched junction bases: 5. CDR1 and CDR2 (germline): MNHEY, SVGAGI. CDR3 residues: CASSQGQEADTQYF. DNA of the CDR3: TGTGCCAGCAGTCAGGGACAGGAAGCAGATACGCAGTATTTT.

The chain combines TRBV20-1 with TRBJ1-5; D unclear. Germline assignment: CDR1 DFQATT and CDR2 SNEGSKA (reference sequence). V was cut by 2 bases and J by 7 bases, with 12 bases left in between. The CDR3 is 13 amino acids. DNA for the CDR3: TGCAGTGCTAGATACGGGGTTGGGCAGCCCCAGCATTTT. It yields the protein CSARYGVGQPQHF.

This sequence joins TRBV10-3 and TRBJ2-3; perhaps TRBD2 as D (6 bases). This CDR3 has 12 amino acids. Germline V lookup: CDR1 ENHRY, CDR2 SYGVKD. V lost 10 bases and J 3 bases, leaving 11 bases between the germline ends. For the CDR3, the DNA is TGTGCCAACCGCGGGGAGACAGATACGCAGTATTTT. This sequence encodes CANRGETDTQYF.

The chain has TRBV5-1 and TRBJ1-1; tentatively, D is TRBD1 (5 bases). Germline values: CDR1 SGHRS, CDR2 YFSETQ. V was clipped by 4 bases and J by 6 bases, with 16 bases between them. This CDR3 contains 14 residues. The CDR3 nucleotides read TGCGCCAGCAGCCCGGGGCTCAACGGCCCTGAAGCTTTCTTT. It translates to CASSPGLNGPEAFF. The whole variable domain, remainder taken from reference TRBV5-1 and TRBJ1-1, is KAGVTQTPRYLIKTRGQQVTLSCSPISGHRSVSWYQQTPGQGLQFLFEYFSETQRNKGNFPGRFSGRQFSNSRSEMNVSTLELGDSALYLCASSPGLNGPEAFFGQGTRLTVV.

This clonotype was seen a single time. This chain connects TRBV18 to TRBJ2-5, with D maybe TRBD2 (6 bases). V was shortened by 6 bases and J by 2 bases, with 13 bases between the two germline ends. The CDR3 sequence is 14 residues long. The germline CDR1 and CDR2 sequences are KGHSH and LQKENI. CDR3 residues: CASSLEAGQETQYF. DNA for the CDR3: TGTGCCAGCTCCCTCGAGGCGGGGCAAGAGACCCAGTACTTC.

The CDR3 DNA reads as TGCAGCGTTGAGGTTCAGGCGACTGAAGCTTTCTTT. Translated: CSVEVQATEAFF. The chain employs TRBV29-1 and TRBJ1-1, with no clear D. CDR1 is SQVTM, CDR2 ANQGSEA, per germline. The CDR3 extends over 12 amino acids. Trimming stripped 3 bases from V and 5 bases from J, with 10 bases between.

The CDR3 coding sequence is TGTGCCAGCAGCCAAGATGCGCCCGTCTCCTACGAGCAGTACTTC. This gives the protein CASSQDAPVSYEQYF. This sequence joins TRBV3-1 and TRBJ2-7; the D is unclear. CDR3 size: 15 residues. Germline CDR1 LGHDT, CDR2 YNNKEL (reference sequence). V lost 0 bases, J lost 0 bases, and 9 bases lay in between.

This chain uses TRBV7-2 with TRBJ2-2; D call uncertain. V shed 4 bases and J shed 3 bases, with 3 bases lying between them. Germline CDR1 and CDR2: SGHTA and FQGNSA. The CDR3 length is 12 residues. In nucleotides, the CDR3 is TGTGCCAGCAGCTCCGACACCGGGGAGCTGTTTTTT. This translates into CASSSDTGELFF.

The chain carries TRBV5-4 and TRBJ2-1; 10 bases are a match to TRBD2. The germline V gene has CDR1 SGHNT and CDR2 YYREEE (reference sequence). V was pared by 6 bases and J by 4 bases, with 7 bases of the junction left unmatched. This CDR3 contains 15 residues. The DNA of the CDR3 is TGTGCCAGCAATCCCAGCGGGGGGGGGTACAATGAGCAGTTCTTC. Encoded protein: CASNPSGGGYNEQFF.

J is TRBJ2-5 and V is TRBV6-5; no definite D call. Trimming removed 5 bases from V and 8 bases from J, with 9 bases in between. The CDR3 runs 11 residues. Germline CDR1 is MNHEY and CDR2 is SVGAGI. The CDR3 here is CASSDPPTQYF. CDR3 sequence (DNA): TGTGCCAGCAGTGATCCACCCACCCAGTACTTC.